The 28 T cell receptor beta chains presented below share a single source sample, sequenced in a study of identical twins. TCRdb independently ran MiXCR on the 5' RACE reads; one entry per CDR3 protein. The data contain about 690,000 distinct CDR3 sequences, approximately 6.1% of them singletons. The sequencing input was naive T cells sorted from blood. The source is a man younger than 35 in good health.

The sample holds a few counts of this clonotype. V is TRBV2 and J is TRBJ2-4; D not certain. The CDR3 loop spans 14 amino acids. Trimming left V 8 bases short and J 0 bases short, with 11 bases between. Germline assignment: CDR1 SNHLY and CDR2 FYNNEI. CDR3 nucleotides: TGTGCCAGCTTTATGAACTTAGCCAAAAACATTCAGTACTTC. It is translated as CASFMNLAKNIQYF.

This clonotype came up many times. The rearrangement joins TRBV5-5 to TRBJ1-2; possible D gene TRBD1, 5 bases. This CDR3 has 13 residues. Per germline, CDR1 SGHKS and CDR2 YYEKEE (reference sequence). Deletions cut 7 bases from V and 2 bases from J, with 12 bases between. CDR3 nucleotides: TGTGCCAGCTGTTGTGGGGGGAACTATGGCTACACCTTC. This codes for CASCCGGNYGYTF.

There are a few counts of this clonotype. The chain employs TRBV20-1 and TRBJ1-4, with 9 bases matching TRBD1. The CDR3 is 16 amino acids. Germline V lookup: CDR1 DFQATT, CDR2 SNEGSKA (reference sequence). J gave up 8 bases and V 0 bases, and 10 bases lay outside the gene matches. In DNA, the CDR3 is TGCAGTGCTAGAGACATTAGGACAGGGGTCTTGGAAAAACTGTTTTTT. Translated: CSARDIRTGVLEKLFF.

This clonotype was detected many times. This chain links TRBV5-6 with TRBJ1-1, with a weak D call TRBD1 (6 bases). This CDR3 comprises 13 residues. Germline CDR1 and CDR2: SGHDT and YYEEEE. V dropped 0 bases and J dropped 5 bases, with 8 bases sitting between them. CDR3 loop: CASSLAGETEAFF. The CDR3 nucleotides are TGTGCCAGCAGCTTGGCAGGGGAAACTGAAGCTTTCTTT.

The table lists this clonotype with many counts. The genes are TRBV28 and TRBJ2-1; weak D call: TRBD2 (8 bases). Germline CDR1 is MDHEN and CDR2 is SYDVKM. With 5 bases removed from V and 9 bases from J, the gap between germline ends came to 17 bases. The CDR3 length is 14 residues. CDR3 region: CASSGQASGGEQFF. In DNA form, the CDR3 reads TGTGCCAGCAGTGGACAGGCCAGCGGGGGTGAGCAGTTCTTC.

This clonotype was seen at least ten times. The chain links TRBV5-1 to TRBJ1-2, with 11 bases that match TRBD1. The junction had 19 bases not matched to a gene; V was cut back by 3 bases and J by 3 bases. Per germline, CDR1 SGHRS and CDR2 YFSETQ. This CDR3 comprises 20 residues. CDR3 residues: CASSSYAPPARTGGDYGYTF. The CDR3 coding sequence is TGCGCCAGCAGCTCGTACGCGCCGCCGGCCCGGACAGGGGGCGACTATGGCTACACCTTC.

This clonotype turned up a few times. Here the CDR3 DNA reads TGTGCCAGCACCCCGGGACACAGCTCCTACAATGAGCAGTTCTTC. Translating it yields CASTPGHSSYNEQFF. The V call is TRBV12-3 or TRBV12-4, the J call TRBJ2-1, with D possibly being TRBD1 (6 bases). V gave up 7 bases and J gave up 0 bases, with 13 bases separating them. The CDR3 extends over 15 amino acids.

This clonotype was seen ten or more times. This chain connects TRBV7-8 to TRBJ2-1, with 8 bases fitting TRBD2. The V gene end was trimmed by 7 bases and the J gene end by 8 bases; junction bases not matched to a gene: 7. This CDR3 comprises 13 residues. Germline CDR1 and CDR2: SGHVS and FQNEAQ. CDR3 region: CASIPSGSDEQFF. For the CDR3, the DNA is TGTGCCAGCATCCCCAGCGGGAGTGATGAGCAGTTCTTC.

This clonotype was seen at least ten times. The chain has TRBV20-1 and TRBJ2-5; D not certain. The V end lost 3 bases, the J end lost 2 bases, and 13 bases lay between the germline ends. The CDR3 spans 14 residues. Germline CDR1 reads DFQATT; CDR2 reads SNEGSKA (reference sequence). The CDR3 DNA reads TGCAGTGCTAGTGTTAGTACTTCTCAAGAGACCCAGTACTTC. The encoded protein is CSASVSTSQETQYF.

This clonotype was seen many times. The chain links TRBV12-3 or TRBV12-4 to TRBJ2-1, with D tentatively TRBD2 (6 bases). V lost 7 bases and J lost 5, with 12 bases in between. This CDR3 comprises 13 residues. The CDR3 DNA follows: TGTGCCAGCACCGGCGCGGGGAACAATGAGCAGTTCTTC. Encoded protein: CASTGAGNNEQFF.

This clonotype was seen ten or more times. The chain recombines TRBV4-2 with TRBJ2-3; 8 positions match TRBD2. Germline CDR1 and CDR2: LGHNA and YNFKEQ. Trimming at V came to 1 base and at J to 2 bases, leaving 5 bases not matched to a gene. CDR3 length: 16 amino acids. CDR3 coding DNA: TGTGCCAGCAGCCAAGGCATAGCGGGGATCACAGATACGCAGTATTTT. It specifies CASSQGIAGITDTQYF.

This clonotype was found many times. The genes are TRBV5-1 and TRBJ1-4; a weak D match, TRBD1 (5 bases). The CDR3 sequence is 14 residues long. In germline, CDR1 is SGHRS, CDR2 YFSETQ. V was trimmed by 4 bases and J by 12 bases, leaving 19 bases between them. The CDR3 DNA reads TGCGCCAGCAGCGAAACAGGAGTTGCCAGGGAACTGTTTTTT. Residues: CASSETGVARELFF.

There are many counts of this clonotype. The V call is TRBV20-1, the J call TRBJ2-1; TRBD2 aligns across 9 bases. Germline CDR1 DFQATT, CDR2 SNEGSKA (reference sequence). This CDR3 comprises 16 residues. The V gene end was trimmed by 6 bases and the J gene end by 0 bases; junction bases not matched to a gene: 9. The CDR3 sequence: CSAPAVSGSSYNEQFF. DNA for the CDR3: TGCAGTGCCCCAGCGGTTAGCGGGAGCTCCTACAATGAGCAGTTCTTC.

The CDR3, as DNA: TGCAGTGCCATCGGGGCAGGGACTGAAGCTTTCTTT. Translating gives CSAIGAGTEAFF. J is TRBJ1-1 and V is TRBV20-1, with D possibly matching TRBD1 (5 bases). The germline V gene encodes CDR1 DFQATT and CDR2 SNEGSKA (reference sequence). V was pared by 6 bases and J by 5 bases, with 13 bases between. CDR3 length equals 12 residues.

The CDR3 protein is CASSSTGTRRNEQYV. The DNA for the CDR3 is TGCGCCAGCAGCTCTACCGGGACGAGAAGGAACGAGCAGTACGTC. The chain uses TRBV5-1 and TRBJ2-7; either TRBD1 or TRBD2 may supply D (5 bases each). CDR3 length equals 15 residues. V shed 3 bases and J shed 5 bases, with 18 bases lying between them. Germline V gene sequence: CDR1 SGHRS, CDR2 YFSETQ.

This clonotype was seen only a few times. The chain couples TRBV7-2 to TRBJ1-1, with D maybe TRBD1 (5 bases). Germline V gives CDR1 SGHTA, CDR2 FQGNSA. Deletions cut 5 bases from V and 7 bases from J, with 17 bases between. The CDR3 sequence is 14 residues long. CDR3 amino acids: CASSPLVRGIEAFF. In nucleotides, the CDR3 is TGTGCCAGCAGCCCCCTTGTTAGGGGAATTGAAGCTTTCTTT.

This clonotype has a count of ten or more. This rearrangement joins TRBV7-9 to TRBJ1-1; 8 nucleotides agree with TRBD1. CDR3 length: 14 amino acids. With 5 bases clipped from V and 7 bases from J, the junction kept 9 bases outside the gene matches. Germline assignment: CDR1 SEHNR and CDR2 FQNEAQ (reference sequence). The CDR3 DNA is TGTGCCAGCAGCGCTCCGACGACAGGGGATGAAGCTTTCTTT. Encoded protein: CASSAPTTGDEAFF.

The chain uses TRBV7-9 and TRBJ2-7; the match to TRBD1 covers 7 bases. J was trimmed by 3 bases and V by 4 bases; bases with no gene match: 3. The CDR3 consists of 13 residues. Germline CDR1 reads SEHNR; CDR2 reads FQNEAQ (reference sequence). In DNA form, the CDR3 reads TGTGCCAGCAGCTACGGGACAGACTACGAGCAGTACGTC. This encodes CASSYGTDYEQYV.

This clonotype was picked up many times. The V call is TRBV28, the J call TRBJ2-5; no reliable D call. Germline CDR1 and CDR2: MDHEN and SYDVKM. The length of the CDR3 is 14 residues. Between the trimmed V and J ends, which lost 2 bases and 5 bases, there was a span of 12 bases. The CDR3 here is CASSLGRNTETQYF. The CDR3 region has the DNA TGTGCCAGCAGTTTAGGGCGGAATACGGAGACCCAGTACTTC.

This clonotype was counted a few times. J is TRBJ2-7 and V is TRBV5-6; D might be TRBD1 or TRBD2, each matching 6 bases. The length of the CDR3 is 14 residues. V lost 4 bases, J lost 4 bases, and 15 bases lay in between. The germline V gene has CDR1 SGHDT and CDR2 YYEEEE. The CDR3 bases are TGTGCCAGCAGCCTCAAAAGGGGGAGGTACGAGCAGTACGTC. This gives the protein CASSLKRGRYEQYV.

This clonotype was seen repeatedly, ten times or more. This sequence joins TRBV12-3 or TRBV12-4 and TRBJ1-6; D is unresolved. Trimming removed 6 bases from V and 7 bases from J, with 10 bases in between. The CDR3 consists of 13 residues. The CDR3 DNA is TGTGCCAGCAGCCTGGCCGAAAATTCACCCCTCCACTTT. Its protein is CASSLAENSPLHF.

There are many counts of this clonotype. The chain uses TRBV7-9 and TRBJ2-7; D remains ambiguous. Trimming stripped 0 bases from V and 3 bases from J, with 12 bases between. The germline V gene has CDR1 SEHNR and CDR2 FQNEAQ (reference sequence). The CDR3 totals 15 residues. This CDR3 reads CASSLARVGNYEQYF. The CDR3 DNA reads TGTGCCAGCAGCTTAGCGCGAGTGGGGAACTACGAGCAGTACTTC.

This clonotype was detected ten times or more. The CDR3 DNA follows: TGTGCCAGCAGCTCCCCGACTAGCGCATACACAGATACGCAGTATTTT. Amino acid sequence: CASSSPTSAYTDTQYF. The rearrangement joins TRBV7-9 to TRBJ2-3, with 8 bases fitting TRBD2. Trimming took 4 bases from V and 2 from J; bases not matched to a gene: 8. Germline CDR1 and CDR2: SEHNR and FQNEAQ (reference sequence). CDR3 length: 16 residues.

The table lists this clonotype with many counts. V is TRBV20-1 and J is TRBJ2-1; D unclear. Germline V gene sequence: CDR1 DFQATT, CDR2 SNEGSKA (reference sequence). The V and J ends lost 6 bases and 6 bases respectively, with 9 bases between them. The CDR3 covers 11 residues. The CDR3 loop is CSAADGNEQFF. The CDR3 DNA reads as TGCAGTGCCGCAGACGGCAATGAGCAGTTCTTC.

Remarks on this clonotype: This may arise from a read error, as a much more abundant clone is one base away. The rearrangement uses TRBV2 and TRBJ1-2; D remains unclear. Germline CDR1 SNHLY, CDR2 FYNNEI. This CDR3 spans 11 amino acids. In nucleotides, the CDR3 is TGTGCCAGCAGGGAAAGCTATGGCTACCCCTTC. Its translation: CASRESYGYPF.

This clonotype was counted a few times. The V gene is TRBV11-2, the J gene TRBJ2-7, with TRBD1 matching 7 bases. Per the germline V gene, CDR1 is SGHAT and CDR2 is FQNNGV. The CDR3 runs 14 residues. The J segment lost 6 bases and the V segment lost 4 bases, leaving 9 bases of the junction unmatched. The CDR3 DNA sequence: TGTGCCAGCAGCTACGACAGGGTTGAAGGCGAGCAGTACTTC. As protein: CASSYDRVEGEQYF.

The V gene is TRBV9, the J gene TRBJ2-2; 7 bases line up with TRBD2. This CDR3 has 15 amino acids. The germline V gene has CDR1 SGDLS and CDR2 YYNGEE. The trim removed 6 bases at V and 5 bases at J, leaving 10 bases unmatched. The CDR3 sequence is CASTTGGGLTGELFF. DNA for the CDR3: TGTGCCAGCACCACTGGGGGGGGGTTAACCGGGGAGCTGTTTTTT. The full variable domain, completed using reference TRBV9 and TRBJ2-2, is DSGVTQTPKHLITATGQRVTLRCSPRSGDLSVYWYQQSLDQGLQFLIQYYNGEERAKGNILERFSAQQFPDLHSELNLSSLELGDSALYFCASTTGGGLTGELFFGEGSRLTVL.

The V call is TRBV14, the J call TRBJ2-1, with D perhaps TRBD2 (6 bases). The CDR3 covers 19 residues. Looked up from germline, CDR1 is SGHDN and CDR2 is FVKESK. Trimming took 0 bases from V and 1 from J, leaving 19 bases between them. The CDR3 DNA reads as TGTGCCAGCAGCCAAGAACGGTTAGCGGAGGGGTCATCCTACAATGAGCAGTTCTTC. Amino acid sequence: CASSQERLAEGSSYNEQFF. The variable domain in full, completed from reference TRBV14 and TRBJ2-1, reads EAGVTQFPSHSVIEKGQTVTLRCDPISGHDNLYWYRRVMGKEIKFLLHFVKESKQDESGMPNNRFLAERTGGTYSTLKVQPAELEDSGVYFCASSQERLAEGSSYNEQFFGPGTRLTVL.